This T cell receptor beta chain was captured by sequencing in a study of T-cell memory formation after mild COVID-19 (dated by TCRdb to the early 2020s). Notes on the research overall: TCR sequence clusters from the two donors were largely donor specific. Longitudinal TCRalpha and TCRbeta repertoire sequencing tracked T-cell clones expanding and contracting after mild COVID-19 in two donors. The cohort was made up of two young adult volunteers, one female and one male, who were previously healthy. The research as a whole found: SARS-CoV-2 specificity was not confirmed for the second-wave clones peaking on day 37. From day 15 to 85, contracting clones showed balanced CD4/CD8 phenotypes, whereas a second wave of clones that expanded from day 15 to 37 leaned towards CD4+. Contracting CD4+ clones turned up mainly in the CM and EM memory subsets, whereas EMRA was where CD8+ clones were enriched. Only a couple of mild cases were covered in the study, and larger cohorts including severe cases with pre-infection samples were considered necessary. Some responding clones were detected in pre-infection memory, suggesting pre-existing cross-reactive memory T cells joined the SARS-CoV-2 response.

V loses 4 bases at its end and J loses 5 bases; junction bases beyond the gene matches: 8. There are 15 amino acids in the CDR3, from cysteine to phenylalanine inclusive. Only CDR3 DNA is held: 45 bases, read in frame from base 1. Sequencer: Illumina NovaSeq 6000. TCRalpha and TCRbeta cDNA libraries were built by 5'RACE with constant-segment primers, adding sample barcodes and unique molecular identifiers. Trizol reagent was used to extract RNA from every sample. Libraries were amplified in two PCR steps, with a second sample barcode and Illumina TruSeq adapters added in the second step. The libraries were sequenced on an Illumina NovaSeq using 2 x 150 bp paired-end reads. The published analysis was carried out like this. The reads were demultiplexed and collapsed into UMI-guided consensus sequences using migec v1.2.7. With mixcr v2.1.11, UMI consensuses were aligned to TRA and TRB V and J templates and assembled into clonotypes. Expanded or contracted clonotypes were those called significant by both edgeR and NoisET, with noise models trained on biological replicates. For edgeR calls, a false discovery rate-adjusted p below 0.01 and a log2 fold-change threshold of 1 were applied. As an exploratory analysis of dynamics, max-normalized trajectories of the 1000 most abundant clonotypes were examined with PCA combined with hierarchical clustering. Separately sequenced CD4+ and CD8+ repertoires were used to assign the CD4 or CD8 phenotype of responding clones. The public sequencing data were trimmed at Q25 with fastp and processed into clonotypes with MiXCR by TCRdb, which kept only in-frame beta chains. Rows with a matching CDR3 protein are joined into one entry that keeps the most common DNA and genes. None of the V and J calls come from the authors' own analysis; TCRdb made them. For this sample there are some 97,000 distinct CDR3 sequences; 11% appear just once. The top ten constitute about two fifths of the sample.

Notes on this clonotype: Its cognate antigen has yet to be identified. The sample holds no much larger clone one base away, and base qualities are not on file.

Ficoll-Paque density gradient centrifugation was the method used to isolate PBMCs. Material for sequencing was PBMCs or a T cell subset sorted from them (not recorded which). The sequence came from a man between 18 and 35 years old who had mild COVID-19 (a few samples of this study predate the infection). The sample titles of this study are shuffled in the database, so cell type and time point are left out; the donor was told from shared clones. The chain is made from TRBV12-3 or TRBV12-4 and TRBJ2-7, with 10 central nucleotides matching TRBD2. The DNA is TGTGCCAGCAGTTCCCCTAAGCGGGGGGGCGACGAGCAGTACTTC. It is translated as CASSSPKRGGDEQYF.